This is a list of T cell receptor beta chains from one sample in a study of shared clonotypes between healthy human individuals. Method: immunoSEQ multiplex PCR; TCRdb's copy keeps in-frame clones and lacks some. The sample includes under 1,100,000 clones, about 76% seen only once; the top ten take around 1.5%. The sample consisted of memory CD4+ T cells sorted from blood. These receptors were taken from a man aged 18 to 30 in good health. Each CDR3 is given with its conserved first and last residue. The order of the fields is D gene, clone size, J gene, V gene, CDR3 protein, CDR3 DNA. The D gene is left open where the match is weak. Clone sizes are given selectively: once, few, many, or a class where the clone is expanded.

D: .; size: .; J: TRBJ2-5; V: TRBV18; CDR3: CASSPSRTEQETQYF; DNA: TGTGCCAGCTCACCATCTCGGACTGAACAAGAGACCCAGTACTTC
D: .; size: .; J: TRBJ1-5; V: TRBV30; CDR3: CAWSGQGLKPQHF; DNA: TGTGCCTGGAGTGGTCAGGGCCTAAAGCCCCAGCATTTT
D: TRBD2; size: .; J: TRBJ2-7; V: TRBV19; CDR3: CASSPTSGRASEQYF; DNA: TGTGCCAGTAGCCCCACTAGCGGGAGGGCCTCCGAGCAGTACTTC
D: .; size: many; J: TRBJ1-2; V: TRBV28; CDR3: CAAGAPGAPRYGYTF; DNA: TGTGCCGCCGGGGCGCCGGGAGCTCCCCGCTATGGCTACACCTTC
D: .; size: .; J: TRBJ1-4; V: TRBV18; CDR3: CASSIIGYEKLFF; DNA: TGTGCCAGCTCTATCATAGGGTATGAAAAACTGTTTTTT
D: .; size: few; J: TRBJ2-3; V: TRBV7-2; CDR3: CASSLGSRNTDTQYF; DNA: TGTGCCAGCAGCTTAGGTAGCCGGAACACAGATACGCAGTATTTT
D: .; size: few; J: TRBJ1-2; V: TRBV28; CDR3: CASSFNGLENYGYTF; DNA: TGTGCCAGCAGTTTTAACGGCTTGGAGAACTATGGCTACACCTTC
D: .; size: .; J: TRBJ1-1; V: TRBV5-4; CDR3: CASSLDRGPGAGTEAFF; DNA: TGTGCCAGCAGCTTGGATAGGGGACCTGGTGCGGGCACTGAAGCTTTCTTT
D: TRBD1; size: many; J: TRBJ1-2; V: TRBV10-3; CDR3: CAISLGTGEHGYTF; DNA: TGTGCCATCAGCCTAGGGACAGGGGAACATGGCTACACCTTC
D: TRBD1; size: .; J: TRBJ1-4; V: TRBV4-3; CDR3: CASSQGDRDYEKLFF; DNA: TGCGCCAGCAGCCAAGGGGACAGGGATTACGAAAAACTGTTTTTT
D: .; size: .; J: TRBJ2-7; V: TRBV6-5; CDR3: CASRPRQSFNEQYF; DNA: TGTGCCAGCAGGCCTCGACAGTCTTTCAACGAGCAGTACTTC
D: .; size: .; J: TRBJ2-7; V: TRBV5-6; CDR3: CASSFRALKMDEQYF; DNA: TGTGCCAGCAGCTTCCGGGCCTTAAAGATGGACGAGCAGTACTTC
D: .; size: .; J: TRBJ2-3; V: TRBV5-1; CDR3: CASSAQRPVPTDTQYF; DNA: TGCGCCAGCAGCGCTCAGCGGCCAGTACCCACAGATACGCAGTATTTT
D: .; size: few; J: TRBJ1-5; V: TRBV4-3; CDR3: CASSPDYIGQPQHF; DNA: TGCGCCAGCAGCCCCGACTACATAGGGCAGCCCCAGCATTTT
D: TRBD2; size: .; J: TRBJ2-7; V: TRBV7-2; CDR3: CASSISGRPTLYEQYF; DNA: TGTGCCAGCAGCATTAGCGGGAGGCCCACCCTCTACGAGCAGTACTTC
D: TRBD1; size: few; J: TRBJ1-4; V: TRBV11-2; CDR3: CASSPDLTGVKLFF; DNA: TGTGCCAGCAGCCCCGACCTGACAGGGGTTAAACTGTTTTTT
D: .; size: .; J: TRBJ1-2; V: TRBV5-1; CDR3: CASSLPGSYGYTF; DNA: TGCGCCAGCAGCTTGCCGGGGAGCTATGGCTACACCTTC
D: TRBD2; size: .; J: TRBJ2-2; V: TRBV11-3; CDR3: CASSPGTSDTGELFF; DNA: TGTGCCAGCAGCCCCGGGACTAGCGATACCGGGGAGCTGTTTTTT
D: TRBD1; size: .; J: TRBJ2-5; V: TRBV14; CDR3: CASSRTGGLETQYF; DNA: TGTGCCAGCAGTCGGACAGGGGGCCTAGAGACCCAGTACTTC
D: TRBD2; size: .; J: TRBJ2-7; V: TRBV9; CDR3: CASSVGYGSGTYEQYF; DNA: TGTGCCAGCAGCGTAGGGTATGGTAGCGGGACCTACGAGCAGTACTTC
D: .; size: .; J: TRBJ2-1; V: TRBV27; CDR3: CASSKNQGNEQFF; DNA: TGTGCCAGCAGTAAGAACCAGGGGAATGAGCAGTTCTTC
D: .; size: few; J: TRBJ2-6; V: TRBV28; CDR3: CASSLQGSGANVLTF; DNA: TGTGCCAGCAGTTTACAGGGGTCTGGGGCCAACGTCCTGACTTTC
D: TRBD2; size: .; J: TRBJ2-7; V: TRBV29-1; CDR3: CSVEDQRDAGSYEQYF; DNA: TGCAGCGTTGAAGATCAGCGGGACGCAGGCTCCTACGAGCAGTACTTC
D: TRBD2; size: few; J: TRBJ2-3; V: TRBV5-4; CDR3: CASSFPGGTDTQYF; DNA: TGTGCCAGCAGTTTCCCGGGAGGGACAGATACGCAGTATTTT
D: .; size: .; J: TRBJ2-2; V: TRBV15; CDR3: CATSIGRGNTGELFF; DNA: TGTGCCACCAGCATAGGCAGGGGGAACACCGGGGAGCTGTTTTTT
D: TRBD2; size: .; J: TRBJ2-3; V: TRBV6-6; CDR3: CASSRLRTSASDTQYF; DNA: TGTGCCAGCAGCCGCTTACGGACTAGCGCAAGTGATACGCAGTATTTT
D: TRBD2; size: .; J: TRBJ2-1; V: TRBV10-3; CDR3: CAISGVASGAYNEQFF; DNA: TGTGCCATCAGTGGTGTTGCTAGCGGGGCCTACAATGAGCAGTTCTTC
D: .; size: once; J: TRBJ2-5; V: TRBV7-2; CDR3: CASSLSGRVQETQYF; DNA: TGTGCCAGCAGCCTATCGGGGCGTGTCCAAGAGACCCAGTACTTC
D: .; size: once; J: TRBJ1-1; V: TRBV13; CDR3: CASSRGHLPTEAFF; DNA: TGTGCCAGCAGCCGCGGACACCTGCCCACTGAAGCTTTCTTT
D: .; size: .; J: TRBJ1-4; V: TRBV9; CDR3: CASSIGVSGGSNEKLFF; DNA: TGTGCCAGCAGCATTGGGGTTTCGGGGGGATCTAATGAAAAACTGTTTTTT